Following are 27 T cell receptor beta chains from one sample sequenced in a study of molecular identifiers for immune sequencing clone quantification. TCRdb reanalysed the PCR reads using MiXCR and keeps one entry per CDR3 protein. The repertoire holds around 94,000 distinct CDR3 sequences, with around 30% as singletons. The specimen was naive CD8+ T cells from blood, with Jurkat cell RNA spiked in. The subset was: FACS-sorted CD8+CD4-CCR7+CD45RA+ naive T cells. All receptors come from a human donor in good health. Some libraries in this study had Jurkat cell RNA spiked in.

This clonotype was detected ten times or more. The rearrangement links TRBV24-1 to TRBJ2-3; D uncertain. This CDR3 contains 17 residues. The V gene's germline CDR1 is KGHDR and CDR2 SFDVKD. V was cut by 2 bases and J by 3 bases, with 17 bases left in between. The CDR3 sequence: CATSDSYLGRLTDTQYF. The CDR3, as DNA: TGTGCCACCAGTGATTCGTATCTCGGAAGGTTGACAGATACGCAGTATTTT.

This clonotype was counted only a few times. The CDR3 region has the DNA TGTGCCAGCAGCCAAGAGGGGCGGAGTAGCTCCTACAATGAGCAGTTCTTC. It specifies CASSQEGRSSSYNEQFF. V usage is TRBV3-1 and J usage is TRBJ2-1; tentatively, D is TRBD1 (5 bases). Germline CDR1 reads LGHDT; CDR2 reads YNNKEL (reference sequence). This CDR3 spans 17 amino acids. The V and J ends lost 0 bases and 0 bases respectively, with 12 bases between them.

The V call is TRBV5-6, the J call TRBJ2-3; 9 nucleotides agree with TRBD2. Trimming cost V 4 bases and J 6 bases; bases outside gene matches: 12. The CDR3 length is 16 residues. CDR1 is SGHDT, CDR2 YYEEEE, per germline. DNA of the CDR3: TGTGCCAGCAGCCCCTATGGCGGGAGGGCGGGGGATACGCAGTATTTT. Protein sequence: CASSPYGGRAGDTQYF.

J is TRBJ2-7 and V is TRBV29-1; weak D call: TRBD2 (6 bases). V was clipped by 8 bases and J by 0 bases, with 14 bases between them. The CDR3 has 13 amino acids. Germline V gives CDR1 SQVTM, CDR2 ANQGSEA. The CDR3 bases are TGCAGCTTCGGAGGGCCCCACTCCTACGAGCAGTACTTC. Its translation is CSFGGPHSYEQYF.

Comment on this clonotype: An end of the junction differs from the germline gene, which may be a read error. The chain joins TRBV11-3 to TRBJ2-1, with D possibly matching TRBD2 (5 bases). Germline V gene data show CDR1 as SGHNT and CDR2 as YENEEA. CDR3 length: 15 amino acids. DNA of the CDR3: TGTGCCAGCAGCTCTAGCTCGAGCTCCTGCAATGAGCAGTTCTTC. As protein: CASSSSSSSCNEQFF.

The CDR3 region is CASNAYGTTYNEQFF. The CDR3 bases are TGTGCCAGTAACGCCTACGGGACTACCTACAATGAGCAGTTCTTC. The chain has TRBV2 and TRBJ2-1, with 7 positions matching TRBD2. In germline, CDR1 is SNHLY, CDR2 FYNNEI. This CDR3 has 15 residues. Trimming at V came to 9 bases and at J to 2 bases, leaving 10 bases not matched to a gene.

The table lists this clonotype with a few counts. This chain connects TRBV6-5 to TRBJ2-5; 10 nucleotides agree with TRBD1. The germline V gene has CDR1 MNHEY and CDR2 SVGAGI. The CDR3 consists of 13 residues. The V segment lost 6 bases and the J segment 4 bases; nucleotides outside the gene matches: 2. The CDR3 nucleotides are TGTGCCAGCAGACGACAGGGGGCAGAGACCCAGTACTTC. It translates to CASRRQGAETQYF.

Of note for this clonotype: It is likely a read error, because the conserved phenylalanine at the end of the CDR3 is missing. This chain connects TRBV28 to TRBJ2-3, with D possibly matching TRBD1 (5 bases). From germline, CDR1 is MDHEN and CDR2 SYDVKM. This CDR3 contains 14 residues. The DNA of the CDR3 is TGTGACAGCAGTTTATATCAGGGCTCAGATACGCAGTATTAT. This encodes CDSSLYQGSDTQYY.

V is TRBV6-1 and J is TRBJ2-7, with 7 bases aligning to TRBD2. This CDR3 contains 15 residues. Germline loops: CDR1 MNHNS, CDR2 SASEGT. V lost 7 bases, J lost 0 bases, and 9 bases stayed unmatched. Here the CDR3 reads CASKLGRDYSYEQYF. For the CDR3, the DNA is TGTGCCAGCAAATTGGGGAGGGATTACTCCTACGAGCAGTACTTC.

This chain uses TRBV6-1 with TRBJ2-2, with 7 bases matching TRBD2. This CDR3 is 15 amino acids long. V was pared by 3 bases and J by 4 bases, with 5 bases of the junction left unmatched. Germline V gives CDR1 MNHNS, CDR2 SASEGT. The DNA for the CDR3 is TGTGCCAGCAGTGATCAGCGGGAAGCCACCGGGGAGCTGTTTTTT. It encodes CASSDQREATGELFF.

For this clonotype: The germline gene is not matched at one end of the junction; a read error may be the cause. This sequence joins TRBV11-2 and TRBJ2-4; 7 bases align to TRBD2. From germline, CDR1 is SGHAT and CDR2 FQNNGV. CDR3 length: 16 residues. The CDR3 DNA reads TGTGCCAGCAGCCTAGAAGGGAGGGTAGCCAAAAACATTCAGTACTTC. This translates into CASSLEGRVAKNIQYF.

About this clonotype itself: A much larger clone lies one base from this, so it may be a read error. The rearrangement joins TRBV6-1 to TRBJ2-7, with 9 bases lining up with TRBD2. The CDR3 consists of 15 residues. Trimming removed 0 bases from V and 3 bases from J; junction bases left unmatched: 3. From germline, CDR1 is MNHNS and CDR2 SASEGT. CDR3: CASSEAVSGGYEQYF. In DNA, the CDR3 is TGTGCCAGCAGTGAAGCAGTTAGCGGGGGCTACGAGCAGTACTTC.

The chain links TRBV27 to TRBJ2-7; 7 bases are shared with TRBD1. Germline lookup yields CDR1 MNHEY and CDR2 SMNVEV (reference sequence). The CDR3 runs 13 residues. The J segment lost 5 bases and the V segment lost 5 bases, leaving 6 bases of the junction unmatched. The CDR3, as DNA: TGTGCCAGCAGTAAGGACAGGTGGGACGAGCAGTACTTC. It is translated as CASSKDRWDEQYF.

This clonotype was recorded a few times. The rearrangement links TRBV4-2 to TRBJ2-7, with a possible D match to TRBD2 (6 bases). The germline V and J ends were trimmed by 0 bases and 2 bases, with 11 bases remaining between them. The CDR3 has 15 amino acids. CDR1 is LGHNA and CDR2 is YNFKEQ in the germline V gene. CDR3 sequence reads: CASSQELAEPYEQYF. The CDR3 DNA sequence: TGTGCCAGCAGCCAAGAATTAGCGGAGCCCTACGAGCAGTACTTC.

This clonotype was counted ten times or more. The chain carries TRBV13 and TRBJ2-7; D is undetermined. This CDR3 has 12 residues. Germline values: CDR1 PRHDT, CDR2 FYEKMQ (reference sequence). V dropped 0 bases and J dropped 4 bases, with 4 bases sitting between them. CDR3 in amino acids: CASSLGEYEQYF. The CDR3 region has the DNA TGTGCCAGCAGCTTAGGGGAGTACGAGCAGTACTTC.

About this clonotype: Given a much more abundant clone one base away, this may be a read error. The chain employs TRBV5-4 and TRBJ2-7, with D perhaps given as TRBD1 or TRBD2 (5 bases each). The CDR3 length is 14 residues. The germline gives CDR1 SGHNT, CDR2 YYREEE (reference sequence). CDR3 in amino acids: CASSQMGRAYEQCF. CDR3 nucleotides: TGTGCCAGCAGCCAAATGGGACGCGCCTACGAGCAGTGCTTC.

Turning to this clonotype: A clone one base away is much larger, so this may be a read error. The CDR3 DNA reads as TGTGCCAGCGGCCTGAGAACGGAGGGCACAGATACGCAGAATTTT. It yields the protein CASGLRTEGTDTQNF. The V call is TRBV28, the J call TRBJ2-3, with a tentative D call TRBD2 (6 bases). Germline assignment: CDR1 MDHEN and CDR2 SYDVKM. The CDR3 loop spans 15 amino acids.

On this clonotype itself: A read error may be the cause here, since a much bigger clone is one base away. The CDR3 nucleotides read TGCAGTGCTAGAGGGACTAGCTACGAGCAGTTCTTC. This translates into CSARGTSYEQFF. The chain carries TRBV20-1 and TRBJ2-7; 8 bases are shared with TRBD2. The DNA end is a closer match to TRBJ2-1, so the J assignment may be wrong. There are 12 residues in the CDR3. Germline CDR1 DFQATT, CDR2 SNEGSKA (reference sequence).

About this clonotype itself: Mismatch with germline at one junction end may stem from a read error. V gene TRBV9 combines with J gene TRBJ2-5, with TRBD2 matching 9 bases. The CDR3 spans 18 residues. The germline gives CDR1 SGDLS, CDR2 YYNGEE. CDR3 in amino acids: CASSPSVGVAGDRETQNF. CDR3 coding DNA: TGTGCCAGCAGCCCCTCGGTGGGGGTAGCGGGAGATAGAGAGACCCAGAACTTC.

The chain has TRBV4-1 and TRBJ1-1; D not resolved. Germline values: CDR1 MGHRA, CDR2 YSYEKL. This CDR3 spans 16 amino acids. Deletions cut 0 bases from V and 7 bases from J, with 18 bases between. The CDR3 loop is CASSQDSYSGVREAFF. The CDR3 DNA sequence: TGCGCCAGCAGCCAAGATAGTTACTCGGGCGTACGTGAAGCTTTCTTT.

This clonotype was counted many times. The rearrangement uses TRBV29-1 and TRBJ2-7; tentatively, D is TRBD1 (6 bases). The germline V gene has CDR1 SQVTM and CDR2 ANQGSEA. This CDR3 has 13 amino acids. V was clipped by 7 bases and J by 7 bases, with 20 bases between them. This CDR3 reads CSAEDSPPGEQYF. The DNA for the CDR3 is TGCAGCGCCGAGGACAGTCCACCGGGGGAGCAGTACTTC.

The table lists this clonotype with many counts. The chain has TRBV28 and TRBJ2-5; tentative D call: TRBD1 (5 bases). Germline values: CDR1 MDHEN, CDR2 SYDVKM. V gave up 3 bases and J gave up 1 base, with 15 bases separating them. CDR3 length: 16 residues. CDR3: CASSFAGSVPQETQYF. Written as DNA, the CDR3 is TGTGCCAGCAGTTTTGCAGGGTCTGTCCCCCAAGAGACCCAGTACTTC.

This clonotype was found a few times. The chain employs TRBV19 and TRBJ2-2; D unresolved. V dropped 3 bases and J dropped 0 bases, with 8 bases sitting between them. Germline CDR1 is LNHDA and CDR2 is SQIVND (reference sequence). This CDR3 contains 15 residues. DNA for the CDR3: TGTGCCAGTAGTATTGTGGGGACGAACACCGGGGAGCTGTTTTTT. This encodes CASSIVGTNTGELFF.

The chain combines TRBV9 with TRBJ1-4, with a tentative D call TRBD1 (5 bases). This CDR3 contains 15 residues. V lost 0 bases and J 2 bases, leaving 8 bases between the germline ends. The germline V gene encodes CDR1 SGDLS and CDR2 YYNGEE. CDR3 DNA sequence: TGTGCCAGCAGCGTAGGCGGGGCTACTAATGAAAAACTGTTTTTT. It yields the protein CASSVGGATNEKLFF.

The rearrangement links TRBV9 to TRBJ2-5; weak D call: TRBD1 (6 bases). The CDR3 extends over 14 amino acids. V was shortened by 0 bases and J by 5 bases, with 11 bases between the two germline ends. Per germline, CDR1 SGDLS and CDR2 YYNGEE. For the CDR3, the DNA is TGTGCCAGCAGCGTAGGGGGGCTGGCTGAGACCCAGTACTTC. Translating it yields CASSVGGLAETQYF.

This clonotype was observed many times. The chain has TRBV12-3 or TRBV12-4 and TRBJ2-5; the D call may be TRBD1 or TRBD2 (5 bases each). The CDR3 extends over 12 amino acids. V was shortened by 7 bases and J by 5 bases, with 11 bases between the two germline ends. CDR3 protein: CASMDEGETQYF. The CDR3 DNA is TGTGCCAGCATGGACGAGGGGGAGACCCAGTACTTC.

This clonotype has only a few counts. The chain carries TRBV20-1 and TRBJ2-1; no firm D call. Germline V CDR1 and CDR2: DFQATT, SNEGSKA (reference sequence). This CDR3 is 16 amino acids long. The V and J ends lost 0 bases and 2 bases respectively, with 14 bases between them. This chain's CDR3 is CSARDGVRYPYNEQFF. Here the CDR3 DNA reads TGCAGTGCTAGAGATGGTGTCAGGTACCCCTACAATGAGCAGTTCTTC.